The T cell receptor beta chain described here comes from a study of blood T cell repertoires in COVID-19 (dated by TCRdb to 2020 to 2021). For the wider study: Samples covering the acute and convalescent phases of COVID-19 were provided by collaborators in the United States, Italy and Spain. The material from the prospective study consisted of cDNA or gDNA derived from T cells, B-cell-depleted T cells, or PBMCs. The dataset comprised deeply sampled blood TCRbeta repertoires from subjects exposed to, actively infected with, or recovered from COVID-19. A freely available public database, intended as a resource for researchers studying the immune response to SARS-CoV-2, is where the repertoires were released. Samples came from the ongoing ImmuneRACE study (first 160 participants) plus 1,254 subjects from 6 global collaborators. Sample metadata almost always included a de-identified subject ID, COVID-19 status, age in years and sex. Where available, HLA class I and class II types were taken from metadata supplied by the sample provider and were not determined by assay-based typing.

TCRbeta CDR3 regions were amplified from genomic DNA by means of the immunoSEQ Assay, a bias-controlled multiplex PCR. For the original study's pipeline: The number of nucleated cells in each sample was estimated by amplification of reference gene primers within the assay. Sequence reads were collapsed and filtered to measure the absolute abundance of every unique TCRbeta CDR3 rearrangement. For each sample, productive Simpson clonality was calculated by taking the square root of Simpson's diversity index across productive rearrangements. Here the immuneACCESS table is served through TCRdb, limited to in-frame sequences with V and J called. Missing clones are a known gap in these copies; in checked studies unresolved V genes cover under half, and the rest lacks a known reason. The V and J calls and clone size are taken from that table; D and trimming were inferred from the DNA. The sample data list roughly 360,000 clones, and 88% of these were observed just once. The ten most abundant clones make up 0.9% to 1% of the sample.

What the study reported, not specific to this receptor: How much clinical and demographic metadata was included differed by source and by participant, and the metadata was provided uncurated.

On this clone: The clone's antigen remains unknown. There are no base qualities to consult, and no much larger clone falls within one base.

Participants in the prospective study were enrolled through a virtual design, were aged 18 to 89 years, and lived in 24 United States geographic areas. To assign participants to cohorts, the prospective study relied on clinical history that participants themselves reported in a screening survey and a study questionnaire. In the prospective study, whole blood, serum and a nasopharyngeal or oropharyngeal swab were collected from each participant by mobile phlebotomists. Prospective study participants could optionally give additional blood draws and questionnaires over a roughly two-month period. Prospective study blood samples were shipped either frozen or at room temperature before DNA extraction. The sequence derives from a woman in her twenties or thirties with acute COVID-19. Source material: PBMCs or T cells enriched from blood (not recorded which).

CDR3 loop: CASSAPTGDNEKLFF. The DNA is TGTGCCAGTAGTGCGCCAACCGGAGATAATGAAAAACTGTTTTTT. The rearranged segments are TRBV19 and TRBJ1-4; the D gene remains uncertain. The germline V gene (reference sequence) yields LNHDA for CDR1 and SQIVND for CDR2. Reading from cysteine to phenylalanine, the CDR3 counts 15 amino acids. Left in the record is the CDR3 DNA by itself, 45 bases read in frame from the first base. V lost 5 bases and J lost 4 bases; the stretch between them is 14 bases long.